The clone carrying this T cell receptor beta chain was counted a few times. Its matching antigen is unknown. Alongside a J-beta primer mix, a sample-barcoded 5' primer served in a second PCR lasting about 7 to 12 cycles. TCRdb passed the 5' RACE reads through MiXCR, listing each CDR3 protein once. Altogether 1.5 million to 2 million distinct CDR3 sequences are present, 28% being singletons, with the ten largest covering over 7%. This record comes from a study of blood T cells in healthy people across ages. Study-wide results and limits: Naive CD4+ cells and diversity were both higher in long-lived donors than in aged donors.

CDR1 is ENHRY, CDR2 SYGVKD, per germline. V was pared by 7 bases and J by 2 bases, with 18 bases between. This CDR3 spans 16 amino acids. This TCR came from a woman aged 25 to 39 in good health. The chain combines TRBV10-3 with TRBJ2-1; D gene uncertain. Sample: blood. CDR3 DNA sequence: TGTGCCATCACCAAAGCGACCGCCCCCCCCTACAATGAGCAGTTCTTC. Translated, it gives CAITKATAPPYNEQFF.